Shown below are 20 T cell receptor beta chains from a single sample sequenced in a study of Graves' ophthalmopathy and Graves' hyperthyroidism. Amplifying from RNA transcripts, the study obtained TCR beta CDR3 regions. After a first-round RT-PCR with HTBI primers, a second-round multiplex PCR was run. One entry per CDR3 protein results from TCRdb running MiXCR on the multiplex PCR reads. The sample lists roughly 500,000 distinct CDR3 sequences; 14% were seen once. The sequenced sample was blood. The receptor set was obtained from a woman under 40 with Graves' ophthalmopathy.

This chain connects TRBV27 to TRBJ2-7, with unresolved D. V lost 8 bases to trimming and J lost 5 bases, with 7 bases between them. This CDR3 comprises 10 residues. Germline V gene sequence: CDR1 MNHEY, CDR2 SMNVEV (reference sequence). The CDR3 sequence: CASDSHEQYF. CDR3 in DNA: TGTGCCAGCGATTCCCACGAGCAGTACTTC.

A note on this clonotype: The junction and the germline gene differ at one end; a read error may be behind it. This chain connects TRBV29-1 to TRBJ2-7; D uncertain. Germline CDR1 SQVTM, CDR2 ANQGSEA. The CDR3 is made up of 13 amino acids. CDR3 nucleotide sequence: TGCAGCGTTAAATCCACAGATTACTACGAACAGTACTTC. Its translation: CSVKSTDYYEQYF.

This clonotype was recorded many times. This chain joins TRBV19 and TRBJ1-1; D is possibly TRBD1 (6 bases). CDR3 size: 12 residues. From germline, CDR1 is LNHDA and CDR2 SQIVND (reference sequence). Trimming left V 4 bases short and J 4 bases short, with 7 bases between. CDR3 residues: CASSKGGTEAFF. The CDR3 coding sequence is TGTGCCAGTAGTAAGGGGGGCACTGAAGCTTTCTTT. The complete variable domain, with remaining parts taken from reference TRBV19 and TRBJ1-1, reads DGGITQSPKYLFRKEGQNVTLSCEQNLNHDAMYWYRQDPGQGLRLIYYSQIVNDFQKGDIAEGYSVSREKKESFPLTVTSAQKNPTAFYLCASSKGGTEAFFGQGTRLTVV.

In its sample, this clonotype was seen many times. J is TRBJ1-2 and V is TRBV2; unclear D gene. Germline CDR1 reads SNHLY; CDR2 reads FYNNEI. The CDR3 spans 14 residues. The V gene lost 7 bases and the J gene lost 0 bases, with 12 bases spanning the gap. The CDR3 loop reads CASKGPRTNYGYTF. CDR3 nucleotide sequence: TGTGCCAGCAAAGGGCCTCGTACTAACTATGGCTACACCTTC.

This clonotype was seen only a few times. The chain joins TRBV11-1 to TRBJ1-2, with a possible D match to TRBD1 (6 bases). The CDR3 totals 13 residues. Germline CDR1 reads SGHAT; CDR2 reads FQDESV (reference sequence). Trimming took off 5 bases at V and 7 bases at J, with 14 bases between the two ends. The CDR3 coding sequence is TGTGCCAGCAGCCCGGGACACAGGCGTGGCTACACCTTC. Protein: CASSPGHRRGYTF.

This clonotype appeared many times. The genes are TRBV6-1 and TRBJ1-2; possible D gene TRBD1, 5 bases. Trimming stripped 2 bases from V and 1 base from J, with 14 bases between. The CDR3 contains 16 residues. Germline V CDR1 and CDR2: MNHNS, SASEGT. The CDR3 loop reads CASSEPGLPSNYGYTF. Written as DNA, the CDR3 is TGTGCCAGCAGTGAACCAGGGCTTCCCAGTAACTATGGCTACACCTTC.

This clonotype has just a few counts. V gene TRBV30 combines with J gene TRBJ1-2; D unclear. There are 14 residues in the CDR3. With 7 bases removed from V and 8 bases from J, the gap between germline ends came to 23 bases. Germline CDR1 GTSNPN, CDR2 SVGIG (reference sequence). The CDR3, as DNA: TGTGCCTCCTACCCCAATGTAGTCGCTCGAGGCTACACCTTC. This codes for CASYPNVVARGYTF.

This chain connects TRBV28 to TRBJ1-2; D gene uncertain. The CDR3 consists of 14 residues. Looked up from germline, CDR1 is MDHEN and CDR2 is SYDVKM. Trimming pared 3 bases from V and 3 bases from J, leaving 11 bases between. CDR3 in amino acids: CASSLAGLHYGYTF. The CDR3 DNA reads TGTGCCAGCAGTTTGGCGGGGTTACACTATGGCTACACCTTC.

This clonotype has a count of ten or more. The rearrangement uses TRBV5-1 and TRBJ2-2; D is possibly TRBD2 (6 bases). Germline V gene sequence: CDR1 SGHRS, CDR2 YFSETQ. The length of the CDR3 is 15 residues. Trimming left V 6 bases short and J 6 bases short, with 18 bases between. The CDR3 sequence is CASTTPGGPPGELFF. The CDR3 DNA reads as TGCGCCAGCACAACCCCCGGAGGGCCCCCCGGGGAGCTGTTTTTT. The variable domain in full, with the rest retrieved from reference TRBV5-1 and TRBJ2-2, is KAGVTQTPRYLIKTRGQQVTLSCSPISGHRSVSWYQQTPGQGLQFLFEYFSETQRNKGNFPGRFSGRQFSNSRSEMNVSTLELGDSALYLCASTTPGGPPGELFFGEGSRLTVL.

Ten or more counts support this clonotype. The chain employs TRBV27 and TRBJ1-2; D gene ambiguous. Germline assignment: CDR1 MNHEY and CDR2 SMNVEV (reference sequence). CDR3 length equals 14 residues. The germline V and J ends were trimmed by 3 bases and 6 bases, with 14 bases remaining between them. The DNA for the CDR3 is TGTGCCAGCAGTTTTGCTTATAGGAGGAATGGCTACACCTTC. Amino acids: CASSFAYRRNGYTF.

This clonotype was seen many times. The V and J genes are TRBV20-1 and TRBJ1-1; D gene ambiguous. In germline, CDR1 is DFQATT, CDR2 SNEGSKA (reference sequence). This CDR3 is built from 13 residues. V lost 6 bases, J lost 0 bases, and 11 bases lay in between. CDR3 amino acids: CSAPQQLNTEAFF. Here the CDR3 DNA reads TGCAGTGCCCCGCAGCAATTGAACACTGAAGCTTTCTTT.

The table lists this clonotype with many counts. This chain links TRBV6-5 with TRBJ1-1, with D uncertain. Germline values: CDR1 MNHEY, CDR2 SVGAGI. The CDR3 contains 16 residues. Trimming stripped 3 bases from V and 1 base from J, with 15 bases between. The CDR3 here is CASSYPIDIPNTEAFF. The CDR3 DNA sequence: TGTGCCAGCAGTTATCCTATCGACATACCGAACACTGAAGCTTTCTTT.

The chain is built from TRBV6-5 and TRBJ2-7; 8 bases map to TRBD2. The CDR3 runs 15 residues. V shed 3 bases, J shed 2 bases, and the junction held 6 bases outside the gene matches. Germline lookup yields CDR1 MNHEY and CDR2 SVGAGI. For the CDR3, the DNA is TGTGCCAGCAGTTATTCCTTAGCGGGGACCTACGAGCAGTACTTC. This gives the protein CASSYSLAGTYEQYF.

This clonotype was recorded at least ten times. V gene TRBV2 combines with J gene TRBJ1-1; 7 bases agree with TRBD1. The junction had 11 bases not matched to a gene; V was cut back by 8 bases and J by 5 bases. There are 14 residues in the CDR3. CDR1 and CDR2 from the germline V gene are SNHLY and FYNNEI. The CDR3 DNA is TGTGCCAGCCGGAGACAGGGTGGTACAACTGAAGCTTTCTTT. It is translated as CASRRQGGTTEAFF.

This clonotype appeared many times. The chain couples TRBV28 to TRBJ1-5; TRBD1 might be the D (6 bases). The V end was cut by 7 bases, the J end by 9 bases, with 13 bases between. Germline CDR1 reads MDHEN; CDR2 reads SYDVKM. The CDR3 has 12 residues. CDR3: CASNEGGRPQHF. The CDR3 coding sequence is TGTGCCAGCAACGAGGGGGGTCGGCCCCAGCATTTT.

This clonotype appeared a few times. The chain employs TRBV10-3 and TRBJ1-1; D may be TRBD1 (6 bases). CDR1 is ENHRY and CDR2 is SYGVKD in the germline V gene. Trimming shortened V by 6 bases and J by 3 bases, and 14 bases separated the two germline ends. The CDR3 spans 14 residues. CDR3 sequence: CAIRGAALDTEAFF. The CDR3 DNA reads as TGTGCCATCAGGGGGGCGGCTTTGGACACTGAAGCTTTCTTT.

This clonotype was counted ten times or more. This chain joins TRBV6-1 and TRBJ2-7; D ambiguous. CDR1 MNHNS and CDR2 SASEGT come from the germline V gene. V lost 6 bases and J lost 3, with 15 bases in between. The CDR3 runs 14 residues. DNA for the CDR3: TGTGCCAGCAGCACGAGCCTACTAAACTACGAGCAGTACTTC. This gives the protein CASSTSLLNYEQYF.

Ten or more counts support this clonotype. The rearrangement joins TRBV12-3 or TRBV12-4 to TRBJ1-2, with a weak D call TRBD1 (5 bases). The CDR3 extends over 14 amino acids. Between the trimmed V and J ends, which lost 2 bases and 7 bases, there was a span of 14 bases. CDR3 sequence (DNA): TGTGCCAGCAGTTTAAGCAGGGCCCGGTTTGGCTACACCTTC. Residues: CASSLSRARFGYTF.

This clonotype was seen repeatedly, ten times or more. J is TRBJ2-2 and V is TRBV12-3 or TRBV12-4, with a weak D call TRBD2 (5 bases). The CDR3 covers 18 residues. V dropped 5 bases and J dropped 2 bases, with 21 bases sitting between them. CDR3 sequence (DNA): TGTGCCAGCAGTCCCGTTGAGGGAAGTTACCTCAACACCGGGGAGCTGTTTTTT. Protein product: CASSPVEGSYLNTGELFF.

This clonotype came up many times. V usage is TRBV28 and J usage is TRBJ2-5; D unresolved. The CDR3 runs to 12 residues. The V and J ends lost 5 bases and 7 bases respectively, with 11 bases between them. In germline, CDR1 is MDHEN, CDR2 SYDVKM. The DNA for the CDR3 is TGTGCCAGCAGTCCCCCTATAGGGACCCAGTACTTC. Translated: CASSPPIGTQYF.